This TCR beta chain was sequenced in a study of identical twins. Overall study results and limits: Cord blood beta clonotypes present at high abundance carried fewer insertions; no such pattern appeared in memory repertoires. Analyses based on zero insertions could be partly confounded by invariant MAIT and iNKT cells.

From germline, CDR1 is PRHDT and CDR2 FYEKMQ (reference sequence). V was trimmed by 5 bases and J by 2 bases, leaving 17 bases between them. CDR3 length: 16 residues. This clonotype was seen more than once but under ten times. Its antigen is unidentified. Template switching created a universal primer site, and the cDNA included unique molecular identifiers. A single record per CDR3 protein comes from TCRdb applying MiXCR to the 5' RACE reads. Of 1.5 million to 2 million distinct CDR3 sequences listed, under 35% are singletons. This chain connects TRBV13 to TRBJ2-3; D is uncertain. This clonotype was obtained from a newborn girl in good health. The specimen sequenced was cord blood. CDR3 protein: CASSLPARPVTDTQYF. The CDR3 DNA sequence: TGTGCCAGCAGCCTACCAGCGAGACCCGTCACAGATACGCAGTATTTT.